Shown below are 25 T cell receptor beta chains from a single sample sequenced in a study of beta chain features in type 1 diabetes. Overall study findings and caveats: Across all four CD4+ subsets, people with type 1 diabetes showed modestly shorter TCRB CDR3s.

Sequenced material consisted of expressed TCRB transcripts (all of the isolated RNA was reverse transcribed). TCRdb's copy holds only in-frame clones and misses some; the assay was immunoSEQ multiplex PCR. The sample holds some 120,000 clones, roughly a sixth seen once. Their antigens are not known. Material for sequencing was central memory CD4+ T cells from blood. The receptors originated from a young man with type 1 diabetes.

This sequence joins TRBV11-3 and TRBJ2-7, with D possibly matching TRBD1 (5 bases). V shed 6 bases and J shed 0 bases, with 9 bases lying between them. The CDR3 has 13 amino acids. The germline V gene encodes CDR1 SGHNT and CDR2 YENEEA. The CDR3 reads CASRSGSSYEQYF. Here the CDR3 DNA reads TGTGCCAGCAGGTCAGGGTCCTCCTACGAGCAGTACTTC.

The chain combines TRBV6-5 with TRBJ2-3; D tentatively fits TRBD1 or TRBD2 (5 bases each). The CDR3 totals 16 residues. Germline CDR1 reads MNHEY; CDR2 reads SVGAGI. V was trimmed by 2 bases and J by 1 base, leaving 13 bases between them. In nucleotides, the CDR3 is TGTGCCAGCAGTTACGGCCGGGTGGGGGGCACAGATACGCAGTATTTT. Amino acids: CASSYGRVGGTDTQYF.

The chain is built from TRBV4-2 and TRBJ1-5, with 8 bases identical to TRBD1. The CDR3 contains 16 residues. Losses at the gene ends were 4 bases for V and 0 bases for J; bases not matched to a gene: 5. Germline V gene lookup returns CDR1 LGHNA and CDR2 YNFKEQ. CDR3 bases: TGTGCCAGCAGCCTTCAGACAGGGGATAGCAATCAGCCCCAGCATTTT. It codes for CASSLQTGDSNQPQHF.

The chain has TRBV27 and TRBJ2-7; D gene unclear. Looked up from germline, CDR1 is MNHEY and CDR2 is SMNVEV (reference sequence). There are 10 residues in the CDR3. V lost 8 bases and J lost 2, with 4 bases in between. The CDR3 DNA sequence: TGTGCCAGCGGACCCTACGAGCAGTACTTC. It yields the protein CASGPYEQYF.

This clone was observed a few times. The rearrangement joins TRBV29-1 to TRBJ1-2, with D possibly matching TRBD1 (5 bases). This CDR3 has 12 residues. The V end was cut by 5 bases, the J end by 5 bases, with 12 bases between. CDR1 is SQVTM and CDR2 is ANQGSEA in the germline V gene. CDR3 in DNA: TGCAGCGTTACCCCGCAGGGATATGGCTACACCTTC. It yields the protein CSVTPQGYGYTF.

In its sample, this clone was seen a few times. V and J are TRBV11-3 and TRBJ2-5; D may be TRBD1 or TRBD2 (5 bases each). V shed 4 bases and J shed 4 bases, with 13 bases lying between them. This CDR3 contains 14 residues. Germline V gene data show CDR1 as SGHNT and CDR2 as YENEEA. Here the CDR3 DNA reads TGTGCCAGCAGCTCGGGACCAACTGGAGAGACCCAGTACTTC. It is translated as CASSSGPTGETQYF.

A note on this clone: This same CDR3 is encoded by further DNA sequences in the sample. This rearrangement joins TRBV7-9 to TRBJ2-7, with 8 nucleotides matching TRBD1. The CDR3 is 14 residues long. With 3 bases clipped from V and 0 bases from J, the junction kept 1 base outside the gene matches. Germline V gives CDR1 SEHNR, CDR2 FQNEAQ (reference sequence). Here the CDR3 reads CASSFGTGSYEQYF. In DNA, the CDR3 is TGTGCCAGCAGCTTCGGGACAGGCTCCTACGAGCAGTACTTC.

The chain carries TRBV30 and TRBJ2-1; 12 bases agree with TRBD1. From germline, CDR1 is GTSNPN and CDR2 SVGIG (reference sequence). This CDR3 comprises 21 residues. Losses at the gene ends were 2 bases for V and 0 bases for J; bases not matched to a gene: 17. The CDR3 bases are TGTGCCTGGAGTCATGCACCGGGACAGGGGGCAACTAGCGGCTCCTACAATGAGCAGTTCTTC. Translating gives CAWSHAPGQGATSGSYNEQFF.

The chain is built from TRBV25-1 and TRBJ2-5, with 8 bases aligning to TRBD2. The CDR3 length is 15 residues. Germline V gene lookup returns CDR1 MGHDK and CDR2 SYGVNS. The J segment lost 8 bases and the V segment lost 1 base, leaving 9 bases of the junction unmatched. Here the CDR3 DNA reads TGTGCCAGCAGTGAATCGGGGGGGCCCGGGGCTACCCAGTACTTC. This sequence encodes CASSESGGPGATQYF.

The rearrangement joins TRBV28 to TRBJ1-4; 10 positions match TRBD1. After removal of 4 bases from V and 10 bases from J, the junction contained 12 bases not matched to a gene. Per germline, CDR1 MDHEN and CDR2 SYDVKM. The CDR3 has 16 amino acids. CDR3 loop: CASSSRDRGFPGKLFF. The CDR3 DNA reads TGTGCCAGCAGTTCCCGGGACAGGGGCTTCCCGGGAAAACTGTTTTTT.

This clone was recorded a few times. CDR3 DNA sequence: TGTGCCAGCAGCTTTGGCGTCTCTACAGATACGCAGTATTTT. Translating gives CASSFGVSTDTQYF. This sequence joins TRBV7-9 and TRBJ2-3; D not resolved. Germline-derived CDR1 and CDR2 are SEHNR and FQNEAQ (reference sequence). This CDR3 spans 14 amino acids. V lost 3 bases, J lost 3 bases, and 10 bases lay in between. Based on the CDR3 plus reference TRBV7-9 and TRBJ2-3, the full variable domain is DTGVSQNPRHKITKRGQNVTFRCDPISEHNRLYWYRQTLGQGPEFLTYFQNEAQLEKSRLLSDRFSAERPKGSFSTLEIQRTEQGDSAMYLCASSFGVSTDTQYFGPGTRLTVL.

The chain is built from TRBV29-1 and TRBJ2-5, with 7 bases that match TRBD2. The V segment lost 4 bases and the J segment 5 bases; nucleotides outside the gene matches: 13. Germline V gene lookup returns CDR1 SQVTM and CDR2 ANQGSEA. The CDR3 sequence is 15 residues long. DNA for the CDR3: TGCAGCGTTGTAGGGAGCGGGGTGGCCTGGGAGACCCAGTACTTC. Translation: CSVVGSGVAWETQYF.

This clone was seen a handful of times. The rearrangement joins TRBV4-2 to TRBJ1-2; D gene unclear. The germline CDR1 and CDR2 sequences are LGHNA and YNFKEQ. V shed 1 base and J shed 4 bases, with 4 bases lying between them. The CDR3 spans 12 residues. Written as DNA, the CDR3 is TGTGCCAGCAGCCAAGGTCTCTATGGCTACACCTTC. Its translation: CASSQGLYGYTF.

This clone was counted a few times. The V gene is TRBV7-9, the J gene TRBJ1-2, with 8 bases that match TRBD1. With 5 bases clipped from V and 8 bases from J, the junction kept 4 bases outside the gene matches. This CDR3 has 12 residues. Germline V gene lookup returns CDR1 SEHNR and CDR2 FQNEAQ (reference sequence). The CDR3 here is CASSVTGEGYTF. CDR3 coding DNA: TGTGCCAGCAGCGTGACAGGGGAAGGCTACACCTTC.

There are a few counts of this clone. This same CDR3 is encoded by further DNA sequences in the sample. The gene calls are TRBV7-2 and TRBJ2-5; D remains unclear. Germline-derived CDR1 and CDR2 are SGHTA and FQGNSA. V lost 1 base, J lost 1 base, and 1 base lay in between. CDR3 length: 12 amino acids. This CDR3 reads CASSLVQETQYF. The CDR3 bases are TGTGCCAGCAGCTTAGTCCAAGAGACCCAGTACTTC.

The chain uses TRBV30 and TRBJ1-5; D is undetermined. The V and J ends lost 0 bases and 6 bases respectively, with 12 bases between them. Germline assignment: CDR1 GTSNPN and CDR2 SVGIG (reference sequence). This CDR3 has 14 residues. CDR3 DNA: TGTGCCTGGAGTGTAAGCCAGTTCCCTCAGCCCCAGCATTTT. As protein: CAWSVSQFPQPQHF.

The rearrangement joins TRBV9 to TRBJ2-1; no clear D gene. This CDR3 is built from 15 residues. Trimming took 4 bases from V and 0 from J, leaving 11 bases between them. Germline-derived CDR1 and CDR2 are SGDLS and YYNGEE. For the CDR3, the DNA is TGTGCCAGCAGCTTAGGGTCGGACTCCTACAATGAGCAGTTCTTC. Encoded protein: CASSLGSDSYNEQFF. Looking up the rest from reference TRBV9 and TRBJ2-1 gives the full variable domain: DSGVTQTPKHLITATGQRVTLRCSPRSGDLSVYWYQQSLDQGLQFLIQYYNGEERAKGNILERFSAQQFPDLHSELNLSSLELGDSALYFCASSLGSDSYNEQFFGPGTRLTVL.

The V gene is TRBV25-1, the J gene TRBJ2-3; 11 positions agree with TRBD1. Germline CDR1 and CDR2: MGHDK and SYGVNS. The CDR3 covers 16 residues. V trimming: 3 bases; J trimming: 5 bases; junction bases outside the gene matches: 7. CDR3 amino acids: CASSDPGQGAQDTQYF. The CDR3 bases are TGTGCCAGCAGTGACCCCGGACAGGGGGCACAAGATACGCAGTATTTT.

The V and J genes are TRBV6-6 and TRBJ2-6; no definite D call. Per the germline V gene, CDR1 is MNHNY and CDR2 is SVGAGI (reference sequence). V shed 4 bases and J shed 3 bases, with 10 bases lying between them. This CDR3 region has 15 residues. CDR3 sequence (DNA): TGTGCCAGCAGTTTCCACCTCAGTGGGGCCAACGTCCTGACTTTC. This translates into CASSFHLSGANVLTF.

V is TRBV28 and J is TRBJ2-1; D gene unclear. The germline gives CDR1 MDHEN, CDR2 SYDVKM. Trimming took off 2 bases at V and 6 bases at J, with 11 bases between the two ends. This CDR3 region has 14 residues. The DNA of the CDR3 is TGTGCCAGCAGTTTAACCGACTCCCTCAATGAGCAGTTCTTC. As protein: CASSLTDSLNEQFF.

This chain's CDR3 is CASSSGGRGEQYF. The CDR3 DNA reads TGTGCCAGCAGCTCAGGGGGACGGGGCGAGCAGTACTTC. J is TRBJ2-7 and V is TRBV25-1; 7 bases agree with TRBD1. The V gene's germline CDR1 is MGHDK and CDR2 SYGVNS. The V and J ends lost 6 bases and 6 bases, in that order; junction bases with no gene match: 8. There are 13 residues in the CDR3.

The V and J genes are TRBV28 and TRBJ2-3; D gene ambiguous. V was cut by 10 bases and J by 4 bases, with 9 bases left in between. This CDR3 has 11 amino acids. Germline CDR1 is MDHEN and CDR2 is SYDVKM. The CDR3 loop is CATLRADTQYF. For the CDR3, the DNA is TGTGCCACCCTACGGGCAGATACGCAGTATTTT.

This clone was counted many times. The rearrangement links TRBV7-9 to TRBJ2-1; D gene uncertain. Germline V gene sequence: CDR1 SEHNR, CDR2 FQNEAQ (reference sequence). This CDR3 has 14 amino acids. V was shortened by 0 bases and J by 6 bases, with 9 bases between the two germline ends. CDR3 amino acids: CASSLAGLLNEQFF. CDR3 coding DNA: TGTGCCAGCAGCTTAGCCGGGCTCCTCAATGAGCAGTTCTTC.

The V gene is TRBV29-1, the J gene TRBJ2-3, with 7 bases identical to TRBD1. The CDR3 is 12 residues long. Per germline, CDR1 SQVTM and CDR2 ANQGSEA. V was pared by 7 bases and J by 1 base, with 2 bases of the junction left unmatched. For the CDR3, the DNA is TGCAGCGCAACAGGGGGCACAGATACGCAGTATTTT. Translating it yields CSATGGTDTQYF.

The rearrangement joins TRBV27 to TRBJ2-5; tentatively, D is TRBD1 (6 bases). The germline V gene has CDR1 MNHEY and CDR2 SMNVEV (reference sequence). V was pared by 4 bases and J by 5 bases, with 14 bases between. The CDR3 has 14 amino acids. The CDR3 is CASSSSSQGETQYF. The CDR3 nucleotides read TGTGCCAGCAGTTCCTCCTCCCAGGGGGAGACCCAGTACTTC.